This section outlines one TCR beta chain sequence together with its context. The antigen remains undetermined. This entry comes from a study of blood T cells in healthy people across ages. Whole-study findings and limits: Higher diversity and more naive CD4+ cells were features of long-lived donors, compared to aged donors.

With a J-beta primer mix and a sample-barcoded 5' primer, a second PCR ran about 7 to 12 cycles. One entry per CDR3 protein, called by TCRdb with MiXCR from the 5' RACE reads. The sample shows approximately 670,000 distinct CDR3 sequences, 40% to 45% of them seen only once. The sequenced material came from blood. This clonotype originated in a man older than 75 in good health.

CDR3 sequence (DNA): TGTGCCAGCAGTGTAGGGGGTCCCGTCACTGAAGCTTTCTTT. It codes for CASSVGGPVTEAFF. V gene TRBV7-2 combines with J gene TRBJ1-1, with D perhaps TRBD1 (6 bases). Germline loops: CDR1 SGHTA, CDR2 FQGNSA. The CDR3 contains 14 residues. The V end lost 6 bases, the J end lost 4 bases, and 15 bases lay between the germline ends.